This T cell receptor (beta chain) was sequenced for a study of response to subunit inactivated influenza vaccine. MiXCR, run by TCRdb on the RT-PCR reads, gives a single entry per CDR3 protein. The sample yields over 300,000 distinct CDR3 sequences, 21% seen once. The TCR originated in a man aged 50 to 75 who received an inactivated influenza vaccine. The specimen was PBMCs from blood, collected about 19 months after vaccination.

DNA for the CDR3: TGTGCCAGCAGCTTGGTAGCGGATTCCTACAATGAGCAGTTCTTC. This translates into CASSLVADSYNEQFF. The gene calls are TRBV7-9 and TRBJ2-1, with a tentative D call TRBD2 (6 bases). CDR1 and CDR2 from the germline V gene are SEHNR and FQNEAQ (reference sequence). The CDR3 totals 15 residues. Trimming took 3 bases from V and 1 from J, leaving 10 bases between them.